These 2 T cell receptor beta chains originate from one sample sequenced in a study of T-cell reconstitution after alpha-beta-depleted transplantation in children. Researchers prepared the TCRbeta library using unique molecular identifiers, the study reports. In TCRdb, the PCR reads were re-called with MiXCR into one record per CDR3 protein. The table includes approximately 490,000 distinct CDR3 sequences, approximately 12% detected once. Here the sequenced sample was PBMCs from the stem cell graft donor, taken from the stem cell graft. The receptors here all came from a human donor who donated a stem cell graft to a child with combined immunodeficiency.

This clonotype was counted at least ten times. V usage is TRBV5-1 and J usage is TRBJ2-3, with unresolved D. This CDR3 is built from 15 residues. Trimming stripped 0 bases from V and 2 bases from J, with 10 bases between. Germline loops: CDR1 SGHRS, CDR2 YFSETQ. The CDR3 is CASSLEGRTTDTQYF. As DNA, the CDR3 is TGCGCCAGCAGCTTGGAGGGTAGGACCACAGATACGCAGTATTTT.

This clonotype was found many times. The V call is TRBV4-3, the J call TRBJ2-3; D may be TRBD2 (6 bases). Germline assignment: CDR1 LGHNA and CDR2 YSLEER. CDR3 size: 17 residues. The ends were cut back, 1 base at V and 1 base at J, with 15 bases in the middle. Written as DNA, the CDR3 is TGCGCCAGCAGCCAAGCATCGTCTAGCGTGGGCACAGATACGCAGTATTTT. Translated: CASSQASSSVGTDTQYF.